One T cell receptor (beta chain) is described in this entry. Sorting took every CD4+ cell except CD45RA+CCR7+CD95- naive cells, reaching over 95% purity. V lost 4 bases and J lost 6; bases outside the gene matches: 11. The CDR3 extends over 16 amino acids. Germline CDR1 MNHNS, CDR2 SASEGT. Here immunoSEQ multiplex PCR was the method, and the copy in TCRdb shows in-frame clones only, minus some. The sample holds 25,000 to 30,000 clones, 70% to 85% seen once. This sample stems from a study of human CD4 T cells and Enterobacteriaceae. The clonotype originates from a human donor in good health. The rearrangement joins TRBV6-1 to TRBJ2-1; 8 nucleotides line up with TRBD2. The material sequenced was memory CD4+ T cells from blood. Here the CDR3 DNA reads TGTGCCAGCAGTGTCTCCGTAATAGCGGGACGCAATGAGCAGTTCTTC. It translates to CASSVSVIAGRNEQFF.